The present TCR beta chain was sequenced within a study of cytomegalovirus exposure and HLA in healthy donors. Study-level findings and limits: Later work found that TCR association rates differed between HLA loci; DRB1 had the most and HLA-C the fewest.

The PCR ran on 60 Vbeta and 13 Jbeta primers. The method was immunoSEQ multiplex PCR; TCRdb's version includes in-frame clones alone and lacks a portion of them. The sample has around 150,000 clones; 84% are singletons. The CDR3 runs to 17 residues. Looked up from germline, CDR1 is SEHNR and CDR2 is FQNEAQ (reference sequence). A note on this clone: Its antigen remains unknown. One end of the junction is discordant with germline, which a read error may explain.

The chain links TRBV7-9 to TRBJ2-3; 9 nucleotides align to TRBD2. This TCR was recovered from a man over 45 in good health and CMV-seropositive. The sample was PBMCs. CDR3 in DNA: TGTTCCAGCAGCCTGACGGGACTAGCTTTGAGCACAGATACGCAGTATTTT. This gives the protein CSSSLTGLALSTDTQYF.